The 24 T cell receptor beta chains below all came from one sample that was sequenced in a study of CD8+CD57+ T cells in acquired aplastic anemia. TCR beta VDJ and CDR3 profiles were obtained from a genomic DNA template. TCRdb itself ran the reads through MiXCR, one entry per CDR3 protein. The table has 250,000 to 350,000 distinct CDR3 sequences, around 60% seen once. The sample comprised sorted CD4+, CD8+, or CD8+CD57+ T cells (not recorded which) from PBMCs. The receptor set was obtained from a human donor with severe aplastic anemia or a healthy control (not recorded which).

V is TRBV2 and J is TRBJ2-3, with no clear D. Germline V gene lookup returns CDR1 SNHLY and CDR2 FYNNEI. V dropped 3 bases and J dropped 2 bases, with 3 bases sitting between them. The CDR3 has 12 residues. The CDR3 nucleotides read TGTGCCAGCAGTGACTACACAGATACGCAGTATTTT. Its protein is CASSDYTDTQYF. Drawing the rest from reference TRBV2 and TRBJ2-3, the complete variable domain is EPEVTQTPSHQVTQMGQEVILRCVPISNHLYFYWYRQILGQKVEFLVSFYNNEISEKSEIFDDQFSVERPDGSNFTLKIRSTKLEDSAMYFCASSDYTDTQYFGPGTRLTVL.

This clonotype was counted once. This chain uses TRBV7-6 with TRBJ1-3; D not certain. V gave up 4 bases and J gave up 8 bases, with 12 bases separating them. The germline CDR1 and CDR2 sequences are SGHVS and FNYEAQ. The CDR3 totals 13 residues. The CDR3 is CASSSRVFDTIYF. CDR3 DNA: TGTGCCAGCAGCTCCCGTGTCTTTGACACCATATATTTT. The whole variable domain, filled in from reference TRBV7-6 and TRBJ1-3, reads GAGVSQSPRYKVTKRGQDVALRCDPISGHVSLYWYRQALGQGPEFLTYFNYEAQQDKSGLPNDRFSAERPEGSISTLTIQRTEQRDSAMYRCASSSRVFDTIYFGEGSWLTVV.

The V call is TRBV20-1, the J call TRBJ1-5, with a weak D call TRBD1 (6 bases). This CDR3 region has 16 residues. The germline gives CDR1 DFQATT, CDR2 SNEGSKA (reference sequence). Trimming took 2 bases from V and 6 from J, leaving 20 bases between them. The CDR3 sequence is CSARSAIRGDGQPQHF. Written as DNA, the CDR3 is TGCAGTGCTAGATCCGCAATCAGGGGTGACGGTCAGCCCCAGCATTTT.

This clonotype was detected only a few times. The chain recombines TRBV7-7 with TRBJ2-5; possible D gene TRBD1, 6 bases. Germline V lookup: CDR1 SSHAT, CDR2 FNYEAQ (reference sequence). The CDR3 covers 16 residues. V was clipped by 1 base and J by 2 bases, with 14 bases between them. The CDR3 DNA reads as TGTGCCAGCAGCTTAGGGACAGAAGCGGTACAAGAGACCCAGTACTTC. Translated, it gives CASSLGTEAVQETQYF.

The CDR3 coding sequence is TGTGCCAGCAGCGTCAGGGGGGCCTACGAGCAGTACTTC. It is translated as CASSVRGAYEQYF. V gene TRBV11-2 combines with J gene TRBJ2-7; the D gene is possibly TRBD1 (7 bases). The CDR3 sequence is 13 residues long. Germline CDR1 reads SGHAT; CDR2 reads FQNNGV. V was shortened by 5 bases and J by 2 bases, with 10 bases between the two germline ends.

This sequence joins TRBV5-6 and TRBJ2-7; 7 nucleotides align to TRBD1. Losses at the gene ends were 1 base for V and 0 bases for J; bases not matched to a gene: 10. This CDR3 is built from 17 residues. The germline V gene encodes CDR1 SGHDT and CDR2 YYEEEE. The CDR3 loop is CASSLSPGQTISYEQYF. The CDR3 nucleotides read TGTGCCAGCAGCTTGAGCCCGGGACAGACCATCTCCTACGAGCAGTACTTC.

This clonotype was found a few times. This chain links TRBV7-9 with TRBJ2-2; TRBD1 matches at 8 bases. There are 14 residues in the CDR3. Germline lookup yields CDR1 SEHNR and CDR2 FQNEAQ (reference sequence). J was trimmed by 6 bases and V by 4 bases; bases with no gene match: 4. For the CDR3, the DNA is TGTGCCAGCAGCTCGGACAGGGCGGCCGGGGAGCTGTTTTTT. It encodes CASSSDRAAGELFF.

This clonotype showed up many times. V usage is TRBV28 and J usage is TRBJ1-5; 7 nucleotides match TRBD1. The CDR3 is 15 residues long. With V trimmed by 4 bases and J by 7 bases, 10 bases remained unmatched. The germline V gene encodes CDR1 MDHEN and CDR2 SYDVKM. CDR3 sequence reads: CASSSVGGAWQPQHF. In nucleotides, the CDR3 is TGTGCCAGCAGTTCGGTAGGGGGCGCGTGGCAGCCCCAGCATTTT. Using reference TRBV28 and TRBJ1-5 for the parts outside the CDR3, the full variable domain is DVKVTQSSRYLVKRTGEKVFLECVQDMDHENMFWYRQDPGLGLRLIYFSYDVKMKEKGDIPEGYSVSREKKERFSLILESASTNQTSMYLCASSSVGGAWQPQHFGDGTRLSIL.

This clonotype appeared many times. This chain connects TRBV5-6 to TRBJ2-2; 7 nucleotides agree with TRBD1. V shed 2 bases and J 2 bases; nucleotides not matched to a gene: 3. Germline values: CDR1 SGHDT, CDR2 YYEEEE. The CDR3 consists of 15 residues. The CDR3 DNA reads TGTGCCAGCAGCTTTCGGGACAGAAACACCGGGGAGCTGTTTTTT. Protein sequence: CASSFRDRNTGELFF.

The CDR3 DNA sequence: TGTGCCAGTAGCCGTAATGGGGGCGAGACCCAGTACTTC. Its protein product is CASSRNGGETQYF. The chain employs TRBV19 and TRBJ2-5; D is possibly TRBD1 (6 bases). The germline V and J ends were trimmed by 6 bases and 5 bases, with 13 bases remaining between them. CDR3 length: 13 residues. From germline, CDR1 is LNHDA and CDR2 SQIVND (reference sequence).

This chain joins TRBV20-1 and TRBJ1-5; D perhaps matches TRBD1 (6 bases). In germline, CDR1 is DFQATT, CDR2 SNEGSKA (reference sequence). The V end lost 4 bases, the J end lost 7 bases, and 11 bases lay between the germline ends. The CDR3 loop spans 12 amino acids. The CDR3 here is CSAKQGDQPQHF. The CDR3 DNA reads TGCAGTGCTAAACAGGGAGACCAGCCCCAGCATTTT.

The chain links TRBV5-1 to TRBJ1-4, with D hard to call. The DNA end is a closer match to TRBJ2-2, so the J assignment may be wrong. This CDR3 comprises 15 residues. The V gene's germline CDR1 is SGHRS and CDR2 YFSETQ. The CDR3 nucleotides read TGCGCCAGCAGCTTGCTAGGGTTGAACACCGGGGAGCTGTTTTTT. It encodes CASSLLGLNTGELFF.

The V and J genes are TRBV2 and TRBJ2-5; D might be TRBD2 (5 bases). The CDR3 totals 12 residues. The germline V and J ends were trimmed by 7 bases and 3 bases, with 9 bases remaining between them. Germline V gene data show CDR1 as SNHLY and CDR2 as FYNNEI. The CDR3 sequence: CASTLGEETQYF. The CDR3 nucleotides are TGTGCCAGCACCCTGGGAGAAGAGACCCAGTACTTC.

CDR3 loop: CASSARLAEATEAFF. The CDR3 DNA reads TGCGCCAGCAGCGCTAGACTAGCGGAAGCCACTGAAGCTTTCTTT. The chain carries TRBV5-1 and TRBJ1-1; unclear D gene. This CDR3 contains 15 residues. Trimming took 4 bases from V and 4 from J, leaving 17 bases between them. In germline, CDR1 is SGHRS, CDR2 YFSETQ.

This clonotype came up many times. The rearrangement uses TRBV30 and TRBJ2-2; D remains ambiguous. V shed 0 bases and J shed 1 base, with 9 bases lying between them. This CDR3 is built from 15 residues. CDR1 GTSNPN and CDR2 SVGIG come from the germline V gene (reference sequence). The CDR3 region has the DNA TGTGCCTGGAGTGTATCCGGGTGGAACACCGGGGAGCTGTTTTTT. It translates to CAWSVSGWNTGELFF. The whole variable domain, filled in from reference TRBV30 and TRBJ2-2, reads SQTIHQWPATLVQPVGSPLSLECTVEGTSNPNLYWYRQAAGRGLQLLFYSVGIGQISSEVPQNLSASRPQDRQFILSSKKLLLSDSGFYLCAWSVSGWNTGELFFGEGSRLTVL.

The J gene is TRBJ2-7, the V gene TRBV7-3; D is possibly TRBD1 or TRBD2 (5 bases each). This CDR3 spans 14 amino acids. Germline V gives CDR1 SGHTA, CDR2 FQGTGA. With 5 bases removed from V and 7 bases from J, the gap between germline ends came to 18 bases. CDR3 coding DNA: TGTGCCAGCAGCCTCACGGGGACCCCTAGAGAGCAGTACTTC. This translates into CASSLTGTPREQYF.

At least ten counts were recorded for this clonotype. The chain has TRBV20-1 and TRBJ2-3, with 7 bases identical to TRBD2. The CDR3 sequence is 15 residues long. The germline V gene encodes CDR1 DFQATT and CDR2 SNEGSKA (reference sequence). V trimming: 0 bases; J trimming: 2 bases; junction bases outside the gene matches: 5. This chain's CDR3 is CSARDQGLLTDTQYF. For the CDR3, the DNA is TGCAGTGCTAGAGATCAGGGACTACTCACAGATACGCAGTATTTT.

The chain links TRBV14 to TRBJ1-2; no clear D gene. The ends were cut back, 0 bases at V and 7 bases at J, with 12 bases in the middle. Germline V gene sequence: CDR1 SGHDN, CDR2 FVKESK. The CDR3 sequence is 14 residues long. The CDR3 spells CASSQDWGIGGYTF. CDR3 nucleotides: TGTGCCAGCAGCCAAGATTGGGGTATCGGTGGCTACACCTTC.

This clonotype has a count of ten or more. The chain recombines TRBV15 with TRBJ2-7, with TRBD2 matching over 8 bases. CDR3 length: 14 amino acids. V shed 0 bases and J 4 bases; nucleotides not matched to a gene: 2. Per germline, CDR1 LNHNV and CDR2 YYDKDF (reference sequence). CDR3 sequence (DNA): TGTGCCACCAGCAGAGATCGGGGGGGGTACGAGCAGTACTTC. Protein sequence: CATSRDRGGYEQYF.

This chain joins TRBV7-9 and TRBJ2-2; either TRBD1 or TRBD2 may fit D (5 bases each). The CDR3 extends over 13 amino acids. Germline V gene sequence: CDR1 SEHNR, CDR2 FQNEAQ (reference sequence). Trimming cost V 11 bases and J 0 bases, with 10 bases left between them. CDR3 nucleotides: TGTGCCCCGTGGGACGCGAACACCGGGGAGCTGTTTTTT. The encoded protein is CAPWDANTGELFF.

Only a few counts were recorded for this clonotype. The rearrangement uses TRBV20-1 and TRBJ2-7, with TRBD1 matching over 8 bases. CDR1 and CDR2 (germline): DFQATT, SNEGSKA (reference sequence). This CDR3 comprises 12 residues. J gave up 4 bases and V 6 bases, and 5 bases lay outside the gene matches. The CDR3 loop reads CSADDRGYEQYF. The DNA for the CDR3 is TGCAGTGCCGATGACAGGGGATACGAGCAGTACTTC.

About this clonotype itself: No conserved phenylalanine or tryptophan is present at the end of the CDR3, so a read error is the likely explanation. The V and J genes are TRBV10-3 and TRBJ1-2, with unresolved D. CDR1 ENHRY and CDR2 SYGVKD come from the germline V gene. Trimming shortened V by 6 bases and J by 3 bases, and 14 bases separated the two germline ends. This CDR3 is 14 amino acids long. The DNA for the CDR3 is TGTGCCATCAGCGCCCCCGGGGAAGACTATGGCTACACCCTC. Translating gives CAISAPGEDYGYTL.

J is TRBJ2-5 and V is TRBV24-1; a possible D gene is TRBD2 (7 bases). The CDR3 has 13 amino acids. Trimming stripped 5 bases from V and 5 bases from J, with 11 bases between. CDR1 is KGHDR and CDR2 is SFDVKD in the germline V gene. CDR3 in DNA: TGTGCCACCAGTGTTGGGGGGGGCGAGACCCAGTACTTC. Protein product: CATSVGGGETQYF.

V and J are TRBV20-1 and TRBJ2-7; TRBD1 is a possible D gene (5 bases). CDR3 length equals 17 residues. Trimming cost V 0 bases and J 0 bases, with 18 bases left between them. Germline lookup yields CDR1 DFQATT and CDR2 SNEGSKA (reference sequence). This CDR3 reads CSARDLTRTRSSYEQYF. The CDR3, as DNA: TGCAGTGCTAGAGACCTAACCCGGACACGGAGCTCCTACGAGCAGTACTTC.